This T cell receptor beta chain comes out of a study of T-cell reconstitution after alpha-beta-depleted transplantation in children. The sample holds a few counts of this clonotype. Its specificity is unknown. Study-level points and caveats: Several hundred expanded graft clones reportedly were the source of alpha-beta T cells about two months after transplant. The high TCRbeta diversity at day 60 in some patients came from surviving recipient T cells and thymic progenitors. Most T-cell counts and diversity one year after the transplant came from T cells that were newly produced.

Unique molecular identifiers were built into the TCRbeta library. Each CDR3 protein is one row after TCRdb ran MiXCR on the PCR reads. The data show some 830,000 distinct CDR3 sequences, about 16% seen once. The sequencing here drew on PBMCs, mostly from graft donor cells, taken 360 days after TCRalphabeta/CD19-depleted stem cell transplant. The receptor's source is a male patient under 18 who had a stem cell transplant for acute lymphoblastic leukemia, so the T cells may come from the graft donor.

In nucleotides, the CDR3 is TGTGCCAGCACCCAGGGGCCTTCGGATACTGAAGCTTTCTTT. It encodes CASTQGPSDTEAFF. The chain is built from TRBV12-3 or TRBV12-4 and TRBJ1-1, with D perhaps TRBD1 (6 bases). Between the trimmed V and J ends, which lost 7 bases and 5 bases, there was a span of 17 bases. CDR3 length: 14 amino acids.